Shown below are 30 T cell receptor beta chains from a single sample sequenced in a study of control samples from healthy donors and cancer patients. Sequenced by immunoSEQ multiplex PCR; TCRdb stores in-frame clones only, minus some. This table holds fewer than 200,000 clones, over 80% found once. The specimen was blood. Receptors originate from a young man in good health.

This sequence joins TRBV2 and TRBJ2-1, with unresolved D. CDR1 and CDR2 (germline): SNHLY, FYNNEI. CDR3 length: 11 amino acids. V was pared by 6 bases and J by 9 bases, with 9 bases between. Here the CDR3 DNA reads TGTGCCAGCAGAGGTTTAAGTGAGCAGTTCTTC. Translated, it gives CASRGLSEQFF.

The chain employs TRBV6-1 and TRBJ2-3; 10 bases match TRBD2. CDR3 length: 16 amino acids. Germline loops: CDR1 MNHNS, CDR2 SASEGT. The V gene end was trimmed by 2 bases and the J gene end by 4 bases; junction bases not matched to a gene: 6. The CDR3 region is CASSERPSGGPDTQYF. The CDR3 bases are TGTGCCAGCAGTGAACGGCCTAGCGGGGGACCAGATACGCAGTATTTT.

The chain carries TRBV5-1 and TRBJ1-2, with TRBD1 matching over 8 bases. V was pared by 5 bases and J by 2 bases, with 5 bases of the junction left unmatched. CDR3 length: 14 amino acids. CDR1 is SGHRS and CDR2 is YFSETQ in the germline V gene. The CDR3 is CASSRDRTNYGYTF. The CDR3 DNA follows: TGCGCCAGCAGTAGGGACAGGACGAACTATGGCTACACCTTC.

J is TRBJ1-2 and V is TRBV2; D is possibly TRBD1 (6 bases). The CDR3 consists of 13 residues. Germline V gene data show CDR1 as SNHLY and CDR2 as FYNNEI. V was trimmed by 8 bases and J by 6 bases, leaving 16 bases between them. This chain's CDR3 is CASWGRGSDGYTF. CDR3 nucleotides: TGTGCCAGCTGGGGCAGGGGATCGGATGGCTACACCTTC.

The chain uses TRBV3-1 (or the pseudogene TRBV3-2) and TRBJ1-3; 11 nucleotides line up with TRBD1. The trim removed 4 bases at V and 6 bases at J, leaving 5 bases unmatched. The CDR3 runs 15 residues. From germline, CDR1 is LGHDT and CDR2 YNNKEL (reference sequence). CDR3 residues: CASSPKGQGENTIYF. DNA of the CDR3: TGTGCCAGCAGCCCGAAGGGACAGGGGGAAAACACCATATATTTT.

J is TRBJ2-7 and V is TRBV19; no clear D gene. Germline values: CDR1 LNHDA, CDR2 SQIVND (reference sequence). V was shortened by 4 bases and J by 2 bases, with 9 bases between the two germline ends. This CDR3 has 13 residues. CDR3 sequence: CASSNAGAYEQYF. CDR3 nucleotide sequence: TGTGCCAGTAGTAATGCCGGAGCCTACGAGCAGTACTTC.

The chain employs TRBV5-4 and TRBJ2-5, with D possibly being TRBD2 (5 bases). CDR1 and CDR2 from the germline V gene are SGHNT and YYREEE (reference sequence). This CDR3 contains 15 residues. Trimming shortened V by 5 bases and J by 1 base, and 15 bases separated the two germline ends. In DNA form, the CDR3 reads TGTGCCAGCAGTCCTAAGAGAGGGCGCCAAGAGACCCAGTACTTC. Its protein product is CASSPKRGRQETQYF.

This chain links TRBV24-1 with TRBJ2-1, with 12 bases fitting TRBD2. The V segment lost 3 bases and the J segment 0 bases; nucleotides outside the gene matches: 8. The CDR3 extends over 19 amino acids. Per the germline V gene, CDR1 is KGHDR and CDR2 is SFDVKD. The CDR3 here is CATSDPGLAGRSSYNEQFF. The CDR3 nucleotides are TGTGCCACCAGTGATCCGGGACTAGCGGGCCGGAGCTCCTACAATGAGCAGTTCTTC.

The chain uses TRBV9 and TRBJ2-3; D gene unclear. V lost 0 bases and J 5 bases, leaving 1 base between the germline ends. This CDR3 contains 11 residues. CDR1 is SGDLS and CDR2 is YYNGEE in the germline V gene. CDR3 protein: CASSVVDTQYF. The DNA of the CDR3 is TGTGCCAGCAGCGTAGTAGATACGCAGTATTTT.

This CDR3 is CASSKGTESYGYTF. CDR3 sequence (DNA): TGTGCCAGCAGTAAGGGGACAGAATCGTATGGCTACACCTTC. This chain connects TRBV6-5 to TRBJ1-2, with 7 positions matching TRBD1. Germline V lookup: CDR1 MNHEY, CDR2 SVGAGI. The CDR3 has 14 residues. V shed 5 bases and J 5 bases; nucleotides not matched to a gene: 8.

The chain couples TRBV7-3 to TRBJ1-1, with a possible D match to TRBD1 (6 bases). Trimming left V 2 bases short and J 6 bases short, with 13 bases between. The CDR3 is 14 residues long. CDR1 SGHTA and CDR2 FQGTGA come from the germline V gene. Here the CDR3 reads CASSLSRTVPEAFF. As DNA, the CDR3 is TGTGCCAGCAGCTTATCTCGGACAGTTCCTGAAGCTTTCTTT. The variable domain in full, completed from reference TRBV7-3 and TRBJ1-1, reads GAGVSQTPSNKVTEKGKYVELRCDPISGHTALYWYRQSLGQGPEFLIYFQGTGAADDSGLPNDRFFAVRPEGSVSTLKIQRTERGDSAVYLCASSLSRTVPEAFFGQGTRLTVV.

The rearrangement links TRBV19 to TRBJ2-2; D remains unclear. The length of the CDR3 is 13 residues. Germline V gene sequence: CDR1 LNHDA, CDR2 SQIVND (reference sequence). V lost 7 bases and J lost 4, with 10 bases in between. CDR3 protein: CASMFKATGELFF. The CDR3 coding sequence is TGTGCCAGTATGTTCAAGGCCACCGGGGAGCTGTTTTTT. The full variable domain, in which reference TRBV19 and TRBJ2-2 provide the parts outside the CDR3, is DGGITQSPKYLFRKEGQNVTLSCEQNLNHDAMYWYRQDPGQGLRLIYYSQIVNDFQKGDIAEGYSVSREKKESFPLTVTSAQKNPTAFYLCASMFKATGELFFGEGSRLTVL.

The rearrangement joins TRBV9 to TRBJ2-7, with 9 positions matching TRBD1. The CDR3 consists of 15 residues. The V gene end was trimmed by 0 bases and the J gene end by 7 bases; junction bases not matched to a gene: 8. Germline assignment: CDR1 SGDLS and CDR2 YYNGEE. The CDR3 sequence is CASSVEGTGSGEQYF. The DNA for the CDR3 is TGTGCCAGCAGCGTAGAAGGGACAGGGTCGGGGGAGCAGTACTTC.

The V and J genes are TRBV7-2 and TRBJ2-1; 7 bases align to TRBD1. Germline loops: CDR1 SGHTA, CDR2 FQGNSA. Trimming at V came to 3 bases and at J to 7 bases, leaving 3 bases not matched to a gene. The CDR3 is made up of 13 amino acids. The CDR3 is CASSFEQGNEQFF. The DNA for the CDR3 is TGTGCCAGCAGCTTCGAACAGGGGAATGAGCAGTTCTTC.

The count of this clone is one. The rearrangement joins TRBV25-1 to TRBJ2-4; D is perhaps TRBD1 (6 bases). The CDR3 runs 16 residues. V was cut by 1 base and J by 0 bases, with 10 bases left in between. Per germline, CDR1 MGHDK and CDR2 SYGVNS. CDR3 protein: CASSESAGAAKNIQYF. The CDR3 DNA is TGTGCCAGCAGTGAATCAGCAGGGGCAGCCAAAAACATTCAGTACTTC.

The chain links TRBV4-1 to TRBJ1-5, with a weak D call TRBD1 (5 bases). Per the germline V gene, CDR1 is MGHRA and CDR2 is YSYEKL. Deletions cut 5 bases from V and 7 bases from J, with 15 bases between. The CDR3 extends over 14 amino acids. The CDR3 sequence is CASSKAGLRQPQHF. CDR3 nucleotide sequence: TGCGCCAGCAGCAAAGCAGGGTTACGCCAGCCCCAGCATTTT.

The chain's CDR3 is CASTTLTNTGELFF. The CDR3, as DNA: TGTGCCAGTACTACCTTGACGAACACCGGGGAGCTGTTTTTT. The genes are TRBV3-1 (or the pseudogene TRBV3-2) and TRBJ2-2; no definite D call. This CDR3 spans 14 amino acids. The ends were cut back, 9 bases at V and 0 bases at J, with 11 bases in the middle. Germline V gene lookup returns CDR1 LGHDT and CDR2 YNNKEL (reference sequence).

CDR3 sequence: CASSFTQASYEQYF. The CDR3 nucleotides read TGTGCCAGCAGCTTTACACAGGCCTCCTACGAGCAGTACTTC. V usage is TRBV7-2 and J usage is TRBJ2-7, with D possibly TRBD1 on 5 matching bases. There are 14 residues in the CDR3. Trimming took off 3 bases at V and 0 bases at J, with 9 bases between the two ends. The germline gives CDR1 SGHTA, CDR2 FQGNSA.

The chain couples TRBV19 to TRBJ1-5; the D is unclear. Trimming left V 2 bases short and J 3 bases short, with 17 bases between. The CDR3 runs 17 residues. CDR1 is LNHDA and CDR2 is SQIVND in the germline V gene (reference sequence). The CDR3 loop reads CASSIYGGQAFNQPQHF. In nucleotides, the CDR3 is TGTGCCAGTAGTATATACGGAGGGCAGGCTTTCAATCAGCCCCAGCATTTT. Full variable domain (rest looked up from reference TRBV19 and TRBJ1-5): DGGITQSPKYLFRKEGQNVTLSCEQNLNHDAMYWYRQDPGQGLRLIYYSQIVNDFQKGDIAEGYSVSREKKESFPLTVTSAQKNPTAFYLCASSIYGGQAFNQPQHFGDGTRLSIL.

The chain links TRBV2 to TRBJ1-5, with TRBD1 matching 11 bases. The CDR3 extends over 15 amino acids. Germline loops: CDR1 SNHLY, CDR2 FYNNEI. With 6 bases clipped from V and 3 bases from J, the junction kept 4 bases outside the gene matches. DNA for the CDR3: TGTGCCAGCAGAAGGACAGGGGGCGCCAATCAGCCCCAGCATTTT. As protein: CASRRTGGANQPQHF.

This chain uses TRBV30 with TRBJ2-7, with D possibly being TRBD1 (5 bases). Germline V lookup: CDR1 GTSNPN, CDR2 SVGIG (reference sequence). The CDR3 has 13 residues. With 2 bases removed from V and 6 bases from J, the gap between germline ends came to 14 bases. The CDR3 sequence is CAWSRSGWGEQYF. The CDR3, as DNA: TGTGCCTGGAGTCGGTCAGGGTGGGGCGAGCAGTACTTC.

CDR3 residues: CASSPDRGSYNSPLHF. CDR3 coding DNA: TGTGCCAGCTCACCGGACAGGGGCTCCTATAATTCACCCCTCCACTTT. This chain joins TRBV18 and TRBJ1-6, with TRBD1 matching over 9 bases. J was trimmed by 0 bases and V by 3 bases; bases with no gene match: 0. This CDR3 is built from 16 residues. The V gene's germline CDR1 is KGHSH and CDR2 LQKENI.

The V gene is TRBV27, the J gene TRBJ1-1, with a weak D call TRBD1 (6 bases). V gave up 2 bases and J gave up 8 bases, with 15 bases separating them. The CDR3 spans 14 residues. CDR1 is MNHEY, CDR2 SMNVEV, per germline (reference sequence). The chain's CDR3 is CASSLRPDSSEAFF. CDR3 nucleotide sequence: TGTGCCAGCAGTTTACGCCCGGACAGTTCCGAAGCTTTCTTT.

The V and J genes are TRBV24-1 and TRBJ2-1; 7 nucleotides match TRBD1. From germline, CDR1 is KGHDR and CDR2 SFDVKD. The CDR3 totals 12 residues. V lost 4 bases to trimming and J lost 15 bases; unmatched junction nucleotides: 8. The CDR3 DNA follows: TGTGCCACCAGTGAGGGCGACAGGGATCGGTTCTTC. It encodes CATSEGDRDRFF.

CDR3 loop: CASSSGTSGGFYNEQFF. CDR3 nucleotides: TGTGCCAGCAGCTCAGGGACTAGCGGGGGCTTTTACAATGAGCAGTTCTTC. This chain links TRBV7-3 with TRBJ2-1, with 14 bases that match TRBD2. V dropped 4 bases and J dropped 4; count of bases not matched to a gene: 6. This CDR3 region has 17 residues. Germline V lookup: CDR1 SGHTA, CDR2 FQGTGA. The complete variable domain, with remaining parts taken from reference TRBV7-3 and TRBJ2-1, reads GAGVSQTPSNKVTEKGKYVELRCDPISGHTALYWYRQSLGQGPEFLIYFQGTGAADDSGLPNDRFFAVRPEGSVSTLKIQRTERGDSAVYLCASSSGTSGGFYNEQFFGPGTRLTVL.

The chain is built from TRBV19 and TRBJ1-6, with 7 bases lining up with TRBD1. The CDR3 loop spans 20 amino acids. V shed 5 bases and J 0 bases; nucleotides not matched to a gene: 16. The germline gives CDR1 LNHDA, CDR2 SQIVND (reference sequence). The CDR3 loop is CASSSRTGENGASYNSPLHF. The CDR3 bases are TGTGCCAGTAGTTCCCGGACAGGAGAGAATGGGGCCTCCTATAATTCACCCCTCCACTTT.

The chain recombines TRBV7-2 with TRBJ1-2; D remains unclear. This CDR3 region has 13 residues. The V gene's germline CDR1 is SGHTA and CDR2 FQGNSA. V was clipped by 4 bases and J by 2 bases, with 8 bases between them. The CDR3 loop reads CASSSDGNYGYTF. In DNA form, the CDR3 reads TGTGCCAGCAGCTCGGACGGAAACTATGGCTACACCTTC.

The CDR3 sequence: CASTQIPSGETQYF. The CDR3 DNA reads TGTGCCAGCACCCAAATTCCTAGCGGGGAGACCCAGTACTTC. The chain is built from TRBV6-5 and TRBJ2-5; TRBD2 matches 8 bases. The germline V gene encodes CDR1 MNHEY and CDR2 SVGAGI. J lost 5 bases, V lost 7 bases, and 9 bases had no gene match. The CDR3 contains 14 residues.

V gene TRBV2 combines with J gene TRBJ2-1; TRBD2 agrees at 8 bases. The CDR3 totals 15 residues. The V gene's germline CDR1 is SNHLY and CDR2 FYNNEI. Trimming took 7 bases from V and 4 from J; bases not matched to a gene: 9. The CDR3 reads CASTSGRGGYNEQFF. The CDR3, as DNA: TGTGCCAGCACTAGCGGACGGGGGGGGTACAATGAGCAGTTCTTC.

The chain couples TRBV21-1 to TRBJ1-1. TRBV21-1 is a documented pseudogene. This CDR3 contains 18 residues. The CDR3 sequence: CASSNNPEGGLMNTEAFF. For the CDR3, the DNA is TGTGCCAGCAGCAATAATCCGGAAGGGGGGCTCATGAACACTGAAGCTTTCTTT.